Listed below are T cell receptor beta chains from one sample, sequenced in a study of T-cell reconstitution after alpha-beta-depleted transplantation in children. TCRdb re-called the PCR reads through MiXCR, storing one row per CDR3 protein. The sample shows 84,000 or so distinct CDR3 sequences, about a sixth of them seen only once. The sequenced sample was PBMCs, mostly from graft donor cells, obtained 180 days after TCRalphabeta/CD19-depleted stem cell transplant. The receptors shown here come from a male patient aged 2-15 years who had a stem cell transplant for acute lymphoblastic leukemia, so the T cells may come from the graft donor. Each CDR3 is given with its conserved first and last residue. The D gene is left open where the match is weak. Only some rows state a clone size, as once, few, many or a class for expanded clones.

clone_size	cdr3_length	v_call	j_call	d_call	cdr3_nt	cdr3_aa
few	14	TRBV20-1	TRBJ1-1	NA	TGCAGTGCTAGAGTTGGGGGCGCGGGCACTGAAGCTTTCTTT	CSARVGGAGTEAFF
many	17	TRBV10-3	TRBJ2-7	NA	TGTGCCATCAGTGAGCCGGGGGGACTCAGGGGGTCATACGAGCAGTACTTC	CAISEPGGLRGSYEQYF
NA	14	TRBV4-3	TRBJ2-7	TRBD1	TGCGCCAGCAGCCAAGGACAGGGTCACTACGAGCAGTACTTC	CASSQGQGHYEQYF
many	12	TRBV28	TRBJ2-3	NA	TGTGCCAGCAGTGGATCCACAGATACGCAGTATTTT	CASSGSTDTQYF
few	15	TRBV11-2	TRBJ2-1	TRBD2	TGTGCCAGCAGCTTTTGGGCCAGCGGGGACTATGAGCAGTTCTTC	CASSFWASGDYEQFF
NA	15	TRBV20-1	TRBJ1-5	NA	TGCAGTGCTATTCTGGCAGGGTTAAACAATCAGCCCCAGCATTTT	CSAILAGLNNQPQHF
NA	15	TRBV12-3/TRBV12-4	TRBJ2-7	TRBD1	TGTGCCAGCAGTCCGGGACAGGGGGGGTCCTACGAGCAGTACTTC	CASSPGQGGSYEQYF
NA	16	TRBV10-3	TRBJ2-3	TRBD2	TGTGCCATCAGGGGGAGTAGCGGGGGCCACACAGATACGCAGTATTTT	CAIRGSSGGHTDTQYF
many	16	TRBV7-2	TRBJ2-7	TRBD2	TGTGCCAGCAGCAACAATCCGGGACTAGCGGGAGGCGAGCAGTACTTC	CASSNNPGLAGGEQYF
NA	15	TRBV10-3	TRBJ2-1	TRBD2	TGTGCCATCAGTGAGGGACTAGTACCATCCAATGAGCAGTTCTTC	CAISEGLVPSNEQFF
NA	13	TRBV2	TRBJ1-3	NA	TGTGCCAGCAGTCAAGGACAGGGAAACACCATATATTTT	CASSQGQGNTIYF
many	14	TRBV5-6	TRBJ2-3	NA	TGTGCCAGCAGCTTAGGAAGACCCACAGATACGCAGTATTTT	CASSLGRPTDTQYF
few	15	TRBV5-1	TRBJ2-7	NA	TGCGCCAGCAGCTTGTTAGCAGGGGCAGCCTACGAGCAGTACTTC	CASSLLAGAAYEQYF
NA	14	TRBV12-3/TRBV12-4	TRBJ2-1	NA	TGTGCCAGCAGTCCGCGCCCCGACTTCAATGAGCAGTTCTTC	CASSPRPDFNEQFF
few	16	TRBV6-1	TRBJ2-6	TRBD1	TGTGCCAGCAACTACGGGTACAGGGGGTCACACAACGTCCTGACTTTC	CASNYGYRGSHNVLTF
NA	14	TRBV7-6	TRBJ2-6	NA	TGTGCCAGCAGCTTAGTATCTGGGGCCAACGTCCTGACTTTC	CASSLVSGANVLTF
NA	15	TRBV20-1	TRBJ1-2	TRBD1	TGCAGTGCTCGGATTACAGGGGGTCCCTCCTATGGCTACACCTTC	CSARITGGPSYGYTF
NA	16	TRBV27	TRBJ1-1	NA	TGTGCCAGCAGTCCGCGAAAGGCAGGGAGATACACTGAAGCTTTCTTT	CASSPRKAGRYTEAFF
many	13	TRBV5-5	TRBJ2-2	NA	TGTGCCAGCAGTTTTGTTGACACCGGGGAGCTGTTTTTT	CASSFVDTGELFF
NA	12	TRBV7-9	TRBJ2-7	NA	TGTGCCAGCAGCTTAGAATCGTCCGAGCAGTACTTC	CASSLESSEQYF
NA	18	TRBV5-1	TRBJ2-2	TRBD1	TGCGCCAGCAGCTGGCTGGCCCTGGGACAGACGAACACCGGGGAGCTGTTTTTT	CASSWLALGQTNTGELFF
many	11	TRBV20-1	TRBJ2-7	TRBD2	TGCCGCGGGGGGTCCTCCTACGAGCAGTACTTC	CRGGSSYEQYF
few	14	TRBV20-1	TRBJ1-1	NA	TGCAGTGCCGGGAAGGGTAGTTCGGGGACTGAAGCTTTCTTT	CSAGKGSSGTEAFF
NA	15	TRBV5-1	TRBJ2-5	NA	TGCGCCAGCAGCTTGGTGGGCAGCAACCAAGAGACCCAGTACTTC	CASSLVGSNQETQYF
NA	16	TRBV18	TRBJ2-2	NA	TGTGCCAGCTCACCACTGGACGGGGCGAACACCGGGGAGCTGTTTTTT	CASSPLDGANTGELFF
few	15	TRBV20-1	TRBJ2-6	NA	TGCAGTGCTAGTGTGTTCAGGTCTGGGGCCAACGTCCTGACTTTC	CSASVFRSGANVLTF
few	15	TRBV3-1	TRBJ2-7	TRBD1	TGTGCCAGCAGCCAGGGACAGGCGTACTCCTACGAGCAGTACTTC	CASSQGQAYSYEQYF
NA	13	TRBV20-1	TRBJ1-3	NA	TGCAGTGCTCCTTGGGGCTCTGGAAACACCATATATTTT	CSAPWGSGNTIYF
NA	13	TRBV20-1	TRBJ1-2	TRBD1	TGCAGTGCTAGCAGGGGGCGAGCCTATGGCTACACCTTC	CSASRGRAYGYTF
few	16	TRBV11-1	TRBJ2-1	NA	TGTGCCAGCAGCTTTTCCTCCGGGGGTTCCTACAATGAGCAGTTCTTC	CASSFSSGGSYNEQFF
NA	18	TRBV11-2	TRBJ2-3	NA	TGTGCCAGCAGCTTAGACCCCCCGGGGTTTATATTCACAGATACGCAGTATTTT	CASSLDPPGFIFTDTQYF
few	16	TRBV6-5	TRBJ1-1	NA	TGTGCCAGCAGTTACTCGTTTCCCCTAGCGAGGACTGAAGCTTTCTTT	CASSYSFPLARTEAFF
few	15	TRBV13	TRBJ2-1	TRBD2	TGTGCCAGCAGCTTTAGGTCGGGGGGGCCCAATGAGCAGTTCTTC	CASSFRSGGPNEQFF
NA	18	TRBV12-5	TRBJ2-3	NA	TGTGCTAGTGGTTTGGTATTAGGGTCAGAATCTTACACAGATACGCAGTATTTT	CASGLVLGSESYTDTQYF
many	15	TRBV20-1	TRBJ1-1	TRBD1	TGCAGTGCTAGAGTCGAACAGGGGGGGAACACTGAAGCTTTCTTT	CSARVEQGGNTEAFF
few	16	TRBV7-9	TRBJ1-4	NA	TGTGCCAGCAGCTTAGCGGCCTCCGGATATAATGAAAAACTGTTTTTT	CASSLAASGYNEKLFF
many	15	TRBV30	TRBJ1-1	NA	TGTGCCTCCCATATGGGACCTTCGGCCCTGACTGAAGCTTTCTTT	CASHMGPSALTEAFF
NA	15	TRBV3-1	TRBJ2-7	TRBD2	TGTGCCACCTGCCATGATGACGGGGGGATCTACGAGCAGTACTTC	CATCHDDGGIYEQYF
many	12	TRBV28	TRBJ1-2	NA	TGTGCCAGCAGCGATTCTCGATTTGGCTACACCTTC	CASSDSRFGYTF
few	14	TRBV12-3/TRBV12-4	TRBJ2-3	NA	TGTGCCATCCAGAGTGACAGACTCACAGATACGCAGTATTTT	CAIQSDRLTDTQYF
NA	23	TRBV5-1	TRBJ2-1	TRBD2	TGCGCCAGCAGCTTGGAGGGGACTAGCGTCCCGTTTCGTGTCTGGAGCTCCTACAATGAGCAGTTCTTC	CASSLEGTSVPFRVWSSYNEQFF
NA	17	TRBV11-2	TRBJ2-1	NA	TGTGCCAGCAGCTTATCCGGGGTTATCATAGTATTGAATGAGCAGTTCTTC	CASSLSGVIIVLNEQFF
NA	15	TRBV4-2	TRBJ2-1	TRBD2	TGTGCCAGCAGCCCGACTAGCGGGGGGTACAATGAGCAGTTCTTC	CASSPTSGGYNEQFF
NA	14	TRBV7-9	TRBJ2-1	NA	TGTGCCAGCAGCTTAGCGTCGCTAGCCACTGAGCAGTTCTTC	CASSLASLATEQFF
NA	16	TRBV18	TRBJ2-1	TRBD1	TGTGCCAGCTCACCACTACCCGAGGACAGGGGCAATGAGCAGTTCTTC	CASSPLPEDRGNEQFF
NA	13	TRBV24-1	TRBJ1-5	TRBD1	TGTGCCACCAGTGATGGGACAGGGGAGCCCCAGCATTTT	CATSDGTGEPQHF
few	12	TRBV5-6	TRBJ1-5	NA	TGTGCCAGCAGCTTGACGAATCAGCCCCAGCATTTT	CASSLTNQPQHF
NA	12	TRBV5-1	TRBJ1-1	NA	TGCGCCAGCAGCTCGGACAGTACTGAAGCTTTCTTT	CASSSDSTEAFF
NA	13	TRBV2	TRBJ2-7	NA	TGTGCCATCTTAGGTAGGGAACCGCACGAGCAGTACTTC	CAILGREPHEQYF
few	15	TRBV5-1	TRBJ1-5	NA	TGCGCCAGCAGCCCGGGCGGGGACCCCAATCAGCCCCAGCATTTT	CASSPGGDPNQPQHF
many	17	TRBV4-3	TRBJ2-3	TRBD2	TGCGCCAGCAGCCGCCTAAAAGCGGGGGGGAACACAGATACGCAGTATTTT	CASSRLKAGGNTDTQYF
few	14	TRBV15	TRBJ2-1	TRBD1	TGTGCCACCAAAAACAGGGGGCTTAACAATGAGCAGTTCTTC	CATKNRGLNNEQFF